The 9 T cell receptor beta chains given below trace back to one sample, sequenced in a study of shared clonotypes between healthy human individuals. Libraries were prepared by immunoSEQ multiplex PCR; TCRdb keeps only in-frame clonotypes and omits some of them. The data contain fewer than 1.4 million clones, around 78% of them singletons. The sequencing input was memory CD4+ T cells from PBMCs. The subset is: CD45RA-negative fraction. The source is a man between 18 and 35 years old in good health. Some clones in this sample may be carry-over from other donors' samples.

This clone was counted a few times. The V and J genes are TRBV5-1 and TRBJ2-1; 10 bases are shared with TRBD2. CDR1 is SGHRS and CDR2 is YFSETQ in the germline V gene. The CDR3 has 15 residues. With V trimmed by 3 bases and J by 7 bases, 7 bases remained unmatched. The CDR3 sequence: CASSWSGRAGNEQFF. The CDR3 bases are TGCGCCAGCAGCTGGAGCGGGAGGGCCGGAAATGAGCAGTTCTTC.

This chain joins TRBV6-6 and TRBJ2-5, with 8 nucleotides matching TRBD2. The CDR3 has 16 residues. Germline lookup yields CDR1 MNHNY and CDR2 SVGAGI (reference sequence). J lost 1 base, V lost 5 bases, and 9 bases had no gene match. The CDR3 DNA sequence: TGTGCCAGCAGTCTCGGGTCGGCGGGGGGCCAAGAGACCCAGTACTTC. Its protein product is CASSLGSAGGQETQYF.

On this clone itself: Only one base separates this from a far larger clonotype, so it likely reflects a read error. The sample carries other DNA sequences with the same CDR3. The chain carries TRBV7-9 and TRBJ1-4; 9 bases are a match to TRBD1. Losses at the gene ends were 1 base for V and 4 bases for J; bases not matched to a gene: 7. Germline V gene sequence: CDR1 SEHNR, CDR2 FQNEAQ (reference sequence). CDR3 length: 17 amino acids. CDR3 sequence (DNA): TGTGCCAGCAGCTTAGGCAGGGGGGGACAGGGTAATGAAAAACTGTTTTTT. Translating gives CASSLGRGGQGNEKLFF.

This chain joins TRBV9 and TRBJ2-3; the match to TRBD2 covers 8 bases. The CDR3 has 16 residues. The germline CDR1 and CDR2 sequences are SGDLS and YYNGEE. Germline trimming cut 0 bases from V and 0 bases from J; bases unmatched to any gene: 3. DNA of the CDR3: TGTGCCAGCAGCGTAGTAGGCGGGAGGAGCACAGATACGCAGTATTTT. Protein: CASSVVGGRSTDTQYF.

V gene TRBV28 combines with J gene TRBJ1-1; possibly TRBD1 for D (5 bases). The CDR3 spans 15 residues. V dropped 5 bases and J dropped 1 base, with 14 bases sitting between them. From germline, CDR1 is MDHEN and CDR2 SYDVKM. The CDR3 sequence is CASSPSGVANTEAFF. The DNA for the CDR3 is TGTGCCAGCAGTCCTTCGGGGGTGGCGAACACTGAAGCTTTCTTT.

This chain uses TRBV6-5 with TRBJ2-3; D remains unclear. Trimming pared 0 bases from V and 6 bases from J, leaving 10 bases between. This CDR3 has 14 residues. Germline V gene lookup returns CDR1 MNHEY and CDR2 SVGAGI. The CDR3 DNA reads TGTGCCAGCAGTTACTCCGCCCTGCCGGATACGCAGTATTTT. Translating gives CASSYSALPDTQYF.

The gene calls are TRBV19 and TRBJ2-7, with TRBD1 identical over 9 bases. CDR1 is LNHDA and CDR2 is SQIVND in the germline V gene (reference sequence). The CDR3 extends over 14 amino acids. The V segment lost 4 bases and the J segment 0 bases; nucleotides outside the gene matches: 1. The CDR3 bases are TGTGCCAGTAGTAGACAGGGGGACTCCTACGAGCAGTACTTC. It specifies CASSRQGDSYEQYF.

The chain is built from TRBV6-6 and TRBJ1-2; TRBD1 is a possible D gene (6 bases). The CDR3 has 14 residues. Trimming cost V 2 bases and J 4 bases, with 11 bases left between them. CDR1 is MNHNY and CDR2 is SVGAGI in the germline V gene (reference sequence). CDR3 protein: CASSYAGEAYGYTF. The CDR3 DNA is TGTGCCAGCAGTTACGCAGGGGAGGCCTATGGCTACACCTTC.

The count of this clone is one. V is TRBV27 and J is TRBJ2-5; tentatively, D is TRBD1 (6 bases). The CDR3 has 17 residues. CDR1 and CDR2 (germline): MNHEY, SMNVEV (reference sequence). Trimming took 6 bases from V and 3 from J, leaving 23 bases between them. CDR3 residues: CASSSRPSGTTKETQYF. CDR3 DNA sequence: TGTGCCAGCAGCTCTCGCCCCTCCGGGACAACTAAAGAGACCCAGTACTTC.